This note documents a single T cell receptor (beta chain) sequence. The antigen remains unidentified. The CDR3 loop spans 11 amino acids. In germline, CDR1 is KGHSH, CDR2 LQKENI. V lost 3 bases to trimming and J lost 2 bases, with 2 bases between them. The data stem from a study of early stage breast cancer tumors. Study information: About 80% of the 16 invasive tumors were ER+, PR+ and HER2-. Invasive lobular carcinomas made up about 30% of the 12 ER+/PR+/HER2- tumors.

Study-wide findings and caveats: Enriched TCRB sequences shared across patients were mostly commonly generated sequences.

Clones were read by immunoSEQ multiplex PCR, and TCRdb kept only the in-frame ones, dropping some. The data hold fewer than 90,000 clones, with 65% to 85% observed a single time. The chain links TRBV18 to TRBJ2-7; D is ambiguous. Sequenced: blood. This clonotype was obtained from a person in their sixties with breast cancer. The CDR3 is CASSPPYEQYF. In nucleotides, the CDR3 is TGTGCCAGCTCACCGCCCTACGAGCAGTACTTC.